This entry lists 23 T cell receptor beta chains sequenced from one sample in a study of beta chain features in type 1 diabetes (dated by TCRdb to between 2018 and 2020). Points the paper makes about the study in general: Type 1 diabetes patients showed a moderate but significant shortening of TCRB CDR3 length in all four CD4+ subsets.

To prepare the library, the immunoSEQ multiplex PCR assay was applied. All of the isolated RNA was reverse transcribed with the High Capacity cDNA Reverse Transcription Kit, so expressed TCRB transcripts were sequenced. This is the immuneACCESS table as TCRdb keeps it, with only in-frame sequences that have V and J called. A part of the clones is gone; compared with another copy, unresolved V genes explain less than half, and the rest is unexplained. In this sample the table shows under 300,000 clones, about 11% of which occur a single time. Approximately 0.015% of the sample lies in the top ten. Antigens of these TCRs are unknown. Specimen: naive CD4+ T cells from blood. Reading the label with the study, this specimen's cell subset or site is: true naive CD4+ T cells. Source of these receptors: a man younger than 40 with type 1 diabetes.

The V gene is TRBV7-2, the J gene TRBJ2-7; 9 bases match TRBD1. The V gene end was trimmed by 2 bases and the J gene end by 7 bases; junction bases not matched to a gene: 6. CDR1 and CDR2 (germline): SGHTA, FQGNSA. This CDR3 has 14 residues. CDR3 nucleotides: TGTGCCAGCAGCTTATCACAGGGGGCCGGGGAGCAGTACTTC. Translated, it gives CASSLSQGAGEQYF.

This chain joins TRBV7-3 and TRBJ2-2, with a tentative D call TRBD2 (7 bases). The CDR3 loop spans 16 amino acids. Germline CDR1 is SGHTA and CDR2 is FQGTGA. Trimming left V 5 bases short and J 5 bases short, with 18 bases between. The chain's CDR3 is CASSPRGGADTGELFF. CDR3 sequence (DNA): TGTGCCAGCAGCCCAAGGGGGGGGGCGGATACCGGGGAGCTGTTTTTT.

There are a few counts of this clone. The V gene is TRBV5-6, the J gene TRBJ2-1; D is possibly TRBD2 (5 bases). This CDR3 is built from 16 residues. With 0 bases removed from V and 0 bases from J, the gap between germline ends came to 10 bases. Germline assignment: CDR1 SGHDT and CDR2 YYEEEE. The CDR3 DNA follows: TGTGCCAGCAGCTTGGGCGGGCGTCGCTCCTACAATGAGCAGTTCTTC. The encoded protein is CASSLGGRRSYNEQFF.

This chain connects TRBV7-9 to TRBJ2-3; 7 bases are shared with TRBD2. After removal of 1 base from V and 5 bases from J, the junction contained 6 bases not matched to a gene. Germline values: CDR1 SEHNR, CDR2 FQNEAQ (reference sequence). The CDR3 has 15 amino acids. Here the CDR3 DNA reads TGTGCCAGCAGCTTAGAAGGACTAGGCGGAGATACGCAGTATTTT. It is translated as CASSLEGLGGDTQYF.

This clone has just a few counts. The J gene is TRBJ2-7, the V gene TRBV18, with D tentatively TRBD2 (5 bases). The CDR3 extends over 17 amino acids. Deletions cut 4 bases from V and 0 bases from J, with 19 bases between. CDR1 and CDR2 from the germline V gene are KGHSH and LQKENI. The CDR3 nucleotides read TGTGCCAGCTCACTCACGGTACGTGGGGAGAGCTCCTACGAGCAGTACTTC. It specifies CASSLTVRGESSYEQYF.

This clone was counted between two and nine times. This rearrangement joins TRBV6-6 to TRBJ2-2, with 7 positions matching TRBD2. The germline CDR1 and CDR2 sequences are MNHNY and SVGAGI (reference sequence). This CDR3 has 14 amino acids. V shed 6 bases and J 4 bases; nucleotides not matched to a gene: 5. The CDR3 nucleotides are TGTGCCAGCAGCCTGGGAGGGTTCACCGGGGAGCTGTTTTTT. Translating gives CASSLGGFTGELFF.

CDR3 coding DNA: TGTGCCAGCAGCTTGACTAGCGGGACCTACAATGAGCAGTTCTTC. This sequence encodes CASSLTSGTYNEQFF. V is TRBV7-2 and J is TRBJ2-1, with 11 nucleotides matching TRBD2. The CDR3 loop spans 15 amino acids. Per the germline V gene, CDR1 is SGHTA and CDR2 is FQGNSA. Trimming at V came to 3 bases and at J to 2 bases, leaving 0 bases not matched to a gene.

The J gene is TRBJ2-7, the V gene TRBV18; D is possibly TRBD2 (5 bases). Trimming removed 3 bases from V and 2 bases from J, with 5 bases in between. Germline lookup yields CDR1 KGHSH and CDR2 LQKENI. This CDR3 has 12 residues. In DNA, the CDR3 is TGTGCCAGCTCACCCGGGACCTACGAGCAGTACTTC. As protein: CASSPGTYEQYF.

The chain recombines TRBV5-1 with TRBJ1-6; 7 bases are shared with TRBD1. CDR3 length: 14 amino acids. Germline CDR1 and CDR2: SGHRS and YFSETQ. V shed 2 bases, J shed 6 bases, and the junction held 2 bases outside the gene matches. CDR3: CASSFGQANSPLHF. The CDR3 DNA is TGCGCCAGCAGCTTCGGACAGGCTAATTCACCCCTCCACTTT.

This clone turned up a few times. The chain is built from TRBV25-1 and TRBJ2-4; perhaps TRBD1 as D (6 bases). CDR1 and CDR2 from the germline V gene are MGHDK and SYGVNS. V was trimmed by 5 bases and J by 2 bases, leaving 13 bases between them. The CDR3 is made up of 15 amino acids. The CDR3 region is CASSSPRDTKNIQYF. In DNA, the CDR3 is TGTGCCAGCAGTAGTCCCCGGGACACCAAAAACATTCAGTACTTC.

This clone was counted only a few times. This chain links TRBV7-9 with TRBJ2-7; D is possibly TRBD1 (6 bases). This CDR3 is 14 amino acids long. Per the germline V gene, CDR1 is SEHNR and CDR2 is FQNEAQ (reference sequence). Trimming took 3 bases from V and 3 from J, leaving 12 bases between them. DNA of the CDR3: TGTGCCAGCAGCTTCACAGGGCCTAACTACGAGCAGTACTTC. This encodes CASSFTGPNYEQYF.

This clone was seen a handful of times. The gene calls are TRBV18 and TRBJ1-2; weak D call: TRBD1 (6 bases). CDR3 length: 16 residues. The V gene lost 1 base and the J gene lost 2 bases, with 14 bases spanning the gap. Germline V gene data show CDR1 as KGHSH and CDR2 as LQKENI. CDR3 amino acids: CASSPQVADRNYGYTF. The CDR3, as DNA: TGTGCCAGCTCACCACAGGTGGCGGACAGAAACTATGGCTACACCTTC. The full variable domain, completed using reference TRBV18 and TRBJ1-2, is NAGVMQNPRHLVRRRGQEARLRCSPMKGHSHVYWYRQLPEEGLKFMVYLQKENIIDESGMPKERFSAEFPKEGPSILRIQQVVRGDSAAYFCASSPQVADRNYGYTFGSGTRLTVV.

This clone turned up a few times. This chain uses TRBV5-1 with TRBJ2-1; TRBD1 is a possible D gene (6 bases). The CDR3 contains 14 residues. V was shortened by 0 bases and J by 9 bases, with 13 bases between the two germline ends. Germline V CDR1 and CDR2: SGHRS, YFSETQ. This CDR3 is CASSLDLGGSEQFF. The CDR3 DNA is TGCGCCAGCAGCTTGGATCTAGGGGGAAGTGAGCAGTTCTTC.

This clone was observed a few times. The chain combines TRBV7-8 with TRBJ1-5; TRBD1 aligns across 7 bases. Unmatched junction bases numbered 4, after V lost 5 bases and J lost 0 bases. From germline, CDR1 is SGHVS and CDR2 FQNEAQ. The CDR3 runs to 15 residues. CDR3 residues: CASSRGQYSNQPQHF. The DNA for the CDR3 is TGTGCCAGCAGCCGGGGACAGTATAGCAATCAGCCCCAGCATTTT.

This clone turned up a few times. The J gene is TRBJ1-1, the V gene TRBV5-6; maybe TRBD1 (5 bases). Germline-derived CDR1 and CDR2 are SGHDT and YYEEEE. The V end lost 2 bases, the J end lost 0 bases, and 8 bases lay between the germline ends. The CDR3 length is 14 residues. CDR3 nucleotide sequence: TGTGCCAGCAGCTTCCAGGGTATGAACACTGAAGCTTTCTTT. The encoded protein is CASSFQGMNTEAFF. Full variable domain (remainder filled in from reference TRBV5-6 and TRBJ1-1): DAGVTQSPTHLIKTRGQQVTLRCSPKSGHDTVSWYQQALGQGPQFIFQYYEEEERQRGNFPDRFSGHQFPNYSSELNVNALLLGDSALYLCASSFQGMNTEAFFGQGTRLTVV.

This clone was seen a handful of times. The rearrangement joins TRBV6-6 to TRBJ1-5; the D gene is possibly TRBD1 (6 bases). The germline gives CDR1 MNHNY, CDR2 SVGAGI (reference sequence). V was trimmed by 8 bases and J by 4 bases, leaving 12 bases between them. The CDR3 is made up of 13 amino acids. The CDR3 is CASQSTGNQPQHF. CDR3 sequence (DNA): TGTGCCAGCCAAAGTACAGGGAATCAGCCCCAGCATTTT.

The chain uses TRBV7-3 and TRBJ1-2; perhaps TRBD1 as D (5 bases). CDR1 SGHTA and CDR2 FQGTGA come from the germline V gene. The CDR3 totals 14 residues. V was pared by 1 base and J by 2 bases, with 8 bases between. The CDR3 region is CASSLNRPNYGYTF. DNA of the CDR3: TGTGCCAGCAGCTTAAACAGGCCGAACTATGGCTACACCTTC.

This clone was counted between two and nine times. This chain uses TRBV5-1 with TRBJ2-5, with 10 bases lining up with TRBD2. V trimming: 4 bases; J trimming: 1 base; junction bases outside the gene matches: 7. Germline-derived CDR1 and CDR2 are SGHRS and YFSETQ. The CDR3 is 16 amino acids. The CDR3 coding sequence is TGCGCCAGCAGCCCTGGGGCTAGCGGGGGCCAAGAGACCCAGTACTTC. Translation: CASSPGASGGQETQYF.

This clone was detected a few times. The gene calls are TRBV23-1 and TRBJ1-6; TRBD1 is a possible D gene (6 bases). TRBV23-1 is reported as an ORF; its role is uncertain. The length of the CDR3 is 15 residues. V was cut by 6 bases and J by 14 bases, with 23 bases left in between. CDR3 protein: CASRRLQGSVSSLHF. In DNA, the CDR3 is TGCGCCAGCAGAAGACTTCAGGGGTCAGTATCATCCCTCCACTTT.

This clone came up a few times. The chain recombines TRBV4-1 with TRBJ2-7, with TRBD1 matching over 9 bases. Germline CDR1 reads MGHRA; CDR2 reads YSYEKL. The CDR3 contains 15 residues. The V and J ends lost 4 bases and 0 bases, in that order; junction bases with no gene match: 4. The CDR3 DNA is TGCGCCAGCAGCCGCGGACAGGGGCCCTCCTACGAGCAGTACTTC. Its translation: CASSRGQGPSYEQYF.

The CDR3 DNA sequence: TGTGCCAGTAGCAACAGGGCGACGTTGATGAACACTGAAGCTTTCTTT. Its translation: CASSNRATLMNTEAFF. The chain links TRBV19 to TRBJ1-1; maybe TRBD1 (6 bases). V was shortened by 6 bases and J by 0 bases, with 17 bases between the two germline ends. The CDR3 has 16 amino acids. Per germline, CDR1 LNHDA and CDR2 SQIVND (reference sequence).

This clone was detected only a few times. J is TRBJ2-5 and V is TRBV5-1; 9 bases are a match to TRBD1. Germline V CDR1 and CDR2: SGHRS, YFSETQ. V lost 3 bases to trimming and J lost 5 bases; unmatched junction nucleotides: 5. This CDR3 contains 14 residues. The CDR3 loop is CASSSTGGVETQYF. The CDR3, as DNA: TGCGCCAGCAGCTCTACAGGGGGCGTGGAGACCCAGTACTTC.

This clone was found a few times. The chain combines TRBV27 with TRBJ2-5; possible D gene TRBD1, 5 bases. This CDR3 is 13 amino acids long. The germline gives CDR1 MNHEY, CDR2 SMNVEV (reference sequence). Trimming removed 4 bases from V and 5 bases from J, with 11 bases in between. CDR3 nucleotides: TGTGCCAGCAGTTCGGCAGGGCGGGAGACCCAGTACTTC. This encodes CASSSAGRETQYF.